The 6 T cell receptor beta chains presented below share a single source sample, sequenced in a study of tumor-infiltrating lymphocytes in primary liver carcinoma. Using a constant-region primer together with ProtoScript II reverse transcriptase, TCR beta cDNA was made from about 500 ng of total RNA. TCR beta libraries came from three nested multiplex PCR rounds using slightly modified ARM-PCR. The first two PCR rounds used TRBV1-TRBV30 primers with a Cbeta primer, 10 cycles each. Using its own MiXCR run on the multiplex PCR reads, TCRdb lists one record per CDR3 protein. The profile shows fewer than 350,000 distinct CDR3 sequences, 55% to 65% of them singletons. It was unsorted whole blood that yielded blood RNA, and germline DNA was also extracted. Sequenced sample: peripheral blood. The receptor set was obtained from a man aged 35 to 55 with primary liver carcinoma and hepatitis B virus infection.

CDR3 coding DNA: TGTGCCAGCAGCCCCGCAGGGGCTACAGATACGCAGTATTTT. This translates into CASSPAGATDTQYF. This chain connects TRBV7-9 to TRBJ2-3; D is perhaps TRBD1 (6 bases). The CDR3 loop spans 14 amino acids. Per the germline V gene, CDR1 is SEHNR and CDR2 is FQNEAQ (reference sequence). Trimming removed 5 bases from V and 3 bases from J, with 12 bases in between.

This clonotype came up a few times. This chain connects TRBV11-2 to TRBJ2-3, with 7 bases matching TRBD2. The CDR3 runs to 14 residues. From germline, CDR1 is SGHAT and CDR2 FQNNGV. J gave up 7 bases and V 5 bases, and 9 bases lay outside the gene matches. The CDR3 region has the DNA TGTGCCAGCAGCCCCCGGGGAGGGATATATACGCAGTATTTT. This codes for CASSPRGGIYTQYF.

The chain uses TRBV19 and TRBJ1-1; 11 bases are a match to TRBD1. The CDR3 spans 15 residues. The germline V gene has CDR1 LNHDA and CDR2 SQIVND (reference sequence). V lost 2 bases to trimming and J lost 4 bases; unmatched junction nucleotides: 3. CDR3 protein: CASSISGQGATEAFF. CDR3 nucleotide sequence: TGTGCCAGTAGTATAAGCGGACAGGGGGCCACTGAAGCTTTCTTT.

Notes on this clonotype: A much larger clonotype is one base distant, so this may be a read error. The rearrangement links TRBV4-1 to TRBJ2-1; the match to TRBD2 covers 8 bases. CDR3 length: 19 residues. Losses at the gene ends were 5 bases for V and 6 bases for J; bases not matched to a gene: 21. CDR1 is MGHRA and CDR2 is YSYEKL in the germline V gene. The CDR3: CASSGPGPAGVGKGNEQFF. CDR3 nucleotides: TGCGCCAGCAGCGGCCCGGGACCAGCGGGAGTCGGGAAGGGCAATGAGCAGTTCTTC.

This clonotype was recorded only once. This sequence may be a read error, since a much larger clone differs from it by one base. CDR3 coding DNA: TGTGCCATCCCAGTACCGAGCTCCTACGAGCAGTACTTC. It is translated as CAIPVPSSYEQYF. The chain recombines TRBV6-1 with TRBJ2-7, with unresolved D. The CDR3 spans 13 residues. The germline V gene encodes CDR1 MNHNS and CDR2 SASEGT. V lost 10 bases and J 0 bases, leaving 13 bases between the germline ends.

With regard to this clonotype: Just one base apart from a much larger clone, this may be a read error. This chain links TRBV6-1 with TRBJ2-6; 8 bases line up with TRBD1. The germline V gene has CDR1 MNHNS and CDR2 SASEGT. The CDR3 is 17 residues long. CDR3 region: CVSSELAGGVGANVLTF. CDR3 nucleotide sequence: TGTGTCAGCAGTGAACTAGCAGGGGGCGTTGGGGCCAACGTCCTGACTTTC.